This is a list of T cell receptor beta chains from one sample in a study of blood T cells in healthy people across ages. Each CDR3 protein is one row after TCRdb ran MiXCR on the 5' RACE reads. The repertoire holds 450,000 to 650,000 distinct CDR3 sequences, around 24% seen once, with approximately 8.7% in the top ten. These data are also associated with another study on T cells of mothers and their children.

Sequencing used blood. The source is a boy aged 10-17 years in good health. Both conserved end residues are part of each CDR3. Each record gives: V gene, clone size, D gene, J gene, CDR3 DNA, CDR3 protein. D genes are given only for firm matches. A clone size is listed for some rows: how often the clone was seen (once, few, many), or a class if it is expanded.

v_gene: TRBV2; abundance: few; d_gene: NA; j_gene: TRBJ2-3; CDR3nt: TGTGCCAGCAGTCCCCCTAGCCTTAGCACAGATACGCAGTATTTT; CDR3aa: CASSPPSLSTDTQYF
v_gene: TRBV10-3; abundance: few; d_gene: TRBD2; j_gene: TRBJ2-3; CDR3nt: TGTGCCATCAGCCCGACCGGGACTAGCGGCACAGATACGCAGTATTTT; CDR3aa: CAISPTGTSGTDTQYF
v_gene: TRBV6-2/TRBV6-3; abundance: NA; d_gene: TRBD1; j_gene: TRBJ2-7; CDR3nt: TGTGCCAGCAGTTACGGGACAGTGTTTCCCTACGAGCAGTACTTC; CDR3aa: CASSYGTVFPYEQYF
v_gene: TRBV21-1; abundance: NA; d_gene: NA; j_gene: TRBJ2-3; CDR3nt: TGTGCCAGTCCCCGAACGACAGGGGAAGGGTACACAGATACGCAGTATTTT; CDR3aa: CASPRTTGEGYTDTQYF
v_gene: TRBV15; abundance: few; d_gene: TRBD1; j_gene: TRBJ1-1; CDR3nt: TGTGCCACCAGCAGAGCCACCGCCACAGGGGACACTGAAGCTTTCTTT; CDR3aa: CATSRATATGDTEAFF
v_gene: TRBV11-1; abundance: few; d_gene: NA; j_gene: TRBJ2-1; CDR3nt: TGTGCCAGCAGCCCGGACCACTCCTACAATGAGCAGTTCTTC; CDR3aa: CASSPDHSYNEQFF
v_gene: TRBV14; abundance: many; d_gene: NA; j_gene: TRBJ2-7; CDR3nt: TGTGCCAGCAGCCTTATAAGGTCCCCTTACGAGCAGTACTTC; CDR3aa: CASSLIRSPYEQYF
v_gene: TRBV9; abundance: NA; d_gene: NA; j_gene: TRBJ1-4; CDR3nt: TGTGCCAGCAGCGCCGGGGCCCGGGGGACAACTAATGAAAAACTGTTTTTT; CDR3aa: CASSAGARGTTNEKLFF
v_gene: TRBV9; abundance: few; d_gene: TRBD1; j_gene: TRBJ1-1; CDR3nt: TGTGCCAGCAGCCCGGGGGACAGGGAGGCTGAAGCTTTCTTT; CDR3aa: CASSPGDREAEAFF
v_gene: TRBV11-2; abundance: many; d_gene: NA; j_gene: TRBJ2-2; CDR3nt: TGTGCCAGCAGCCAAGGGGTTGCCGGGGAGCTGTTTTTT; CDR3aa: CASSQGVAGELFF
v_gene: TRBV28; abundance: NA; d_gene: TRBD1; j_gene: TRBJ2-5; CDR3nt: TGTGCCAGCAGTTTCCGGGACAGGGGGTTGTACCAAGAGACCCAGTACTTC; CDR3aa: CASSFRDRGLYQETQYF
v_gene: TRBV20-1; abundance: NA; d_gene: NA; j_gene: TRBJ2-2; CDR3nt: TGCAGTGCTAGACGAGGGGGAACGAACACCGGGGAGCTGTTTTTT; CDR3aa: CSARRGGTNTGELFF
v_gene: TRBV6-5; abundance: NA; d_gene: TRBD2; j_gene: TRBJ2-1; CDR3nt: TGTGCCAGCACTTACGGGACTAGCGGGAACAATGAGCAGTTCTTC; CDR3aa: CASTYGTSGNNEQFF
v_gene: TRBV6-5; abundance: NA; d_gene: NA; j_gene: TRBJ2-3; CDR3nt: TGTGCCAGCAGGGTCGGATGGGATACGCAGTATTTT; CDR3aa: CASRVGWDTQYF
v_gene: TRBV6-2/TRBV6-3; abundance: few; d_gene: NA; j_gene: TRBJ2-5; CDR3nt: TGTGCCAGCAGTTACATCTCCGACTTAGAGCAGTACTTC; CDR3aa: CASSYISDLEQYF
v_gene: TRBV20-1; abundance: NA; d_gene: TRBD2; j_gene: TRBJ2-7; CDR3nt: TGCAGTGCTAGAGACGGGACTAGCTCCTACGAGCAGTGCTTC; CDR3aa: CSARDGTSSYEQCF
v_gene: TRBV12-3/TRBV12-4; abundance: NA; d_gene: TRBD2; j_gene: TRBJ2-5; CDR3nt: TGTGCCAGCAGGCGGACTAGCGGGTTTTATCAAGAGACCCAGTACTTC; CDR3aa: CASRRTSGFYQETQYF
v_gene: TRBV28; abundance: NA; d_gene: NA; j_gene: TRBJ1-1; CDR3nt: TGTGCCAGCAGTTTATGGGAGGGTGAAGCTTTCTTT; CDR3aa: CASSLWEGEAFF
v_gene: TRBV9; abundance: few; d_gene: TRBD1; j_gene: TRBJ1-3; CDR3nt: TGTGCCAGCGGCAGGGGGCGTCGGATGGGATCTGGAAACACCATATATTTT; CDR3aa: CASGRGRRMGSGNTIYF
v_gene: TRBV2; abundance: NA; d_gene: NA; j_gene: TRBJ1-5; CDR3nt: TGTGCCAGCACCAACGGACAGTCGTTGCGGCCCCAGCATTTT; CDR3aa: CASTNGQSLRPQHF
v_gene: TRBV4-1; abundance: NA; d_gene: NA; j_gene: TRBJ2-3; CDR3nt: TGCGCCAGCAGCCAGATTGGGACCAGCACAGATACGCAGTATTTT; CDR3aa: CASSQIGTSTDTQYF